The entry below describes one T cell receptor beta chain. Germline V gives CDR1 SNHLY, CDR2 FYNNEI. The CDR3 has 15 residues. V dropped 8 bases and J dropped 11; count of bases not matched to a gene: 15. This sample stems from a study of CDR3 diversity in severe acne. TCRdb processed the PCR reads anew with MiXCR; each CDR3 protein has one entry. The sample has around 91,000 distinct CDR3 sequences, around 49% seen once. This TCR was recovered from a male donor in good health, without acne. The chain carries TRBV2 and TRBJ2-3; TRBD2 matches at 11 bases. Sequences were obtained from blood. The chain's CDR3 is CASQGFSGRAGEQYF. DNA for the CDR3: TGTGCCAGCCAGGGATTTAGCGGGAGGGCCGGTGAGCAGTATTTT.